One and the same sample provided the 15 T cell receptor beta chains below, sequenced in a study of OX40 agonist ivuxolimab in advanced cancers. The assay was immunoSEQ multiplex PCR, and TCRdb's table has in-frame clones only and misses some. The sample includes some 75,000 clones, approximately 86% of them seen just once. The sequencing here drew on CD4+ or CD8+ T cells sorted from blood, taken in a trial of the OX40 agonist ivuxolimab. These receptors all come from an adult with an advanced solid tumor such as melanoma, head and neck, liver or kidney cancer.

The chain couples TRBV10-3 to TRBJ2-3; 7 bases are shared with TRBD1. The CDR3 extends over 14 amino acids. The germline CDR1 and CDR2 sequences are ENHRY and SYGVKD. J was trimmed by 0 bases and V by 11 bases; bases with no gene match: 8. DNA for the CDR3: TGTGCCTCAGGGGACAGTTCTAGCACAGATACGCAGTATTTT. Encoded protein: CASGDSSSTDTQYF.

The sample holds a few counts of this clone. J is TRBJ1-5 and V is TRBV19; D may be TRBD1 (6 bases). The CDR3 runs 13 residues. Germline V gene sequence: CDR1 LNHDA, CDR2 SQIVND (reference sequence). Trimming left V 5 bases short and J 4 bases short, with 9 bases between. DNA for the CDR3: TGTGCCAGTAGTCGGACAGCTAATCAGCCCCAGCATTTT. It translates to CASSRTANQPQHF. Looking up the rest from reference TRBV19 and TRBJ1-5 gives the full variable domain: DGGITQSPKYLFRKEGQNVTLSCEQNLNHDAMYWYRQDPGQGLRLIYYSQIVNDFQKGDIAEGYSVSREKKESFPLTVTSAQKNPTAFYLCASSRTANQPQHFGDGTRLSIL.

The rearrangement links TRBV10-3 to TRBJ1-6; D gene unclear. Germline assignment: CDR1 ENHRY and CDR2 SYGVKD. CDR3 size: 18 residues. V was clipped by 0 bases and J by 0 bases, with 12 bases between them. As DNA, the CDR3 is TGTGCCATCAGTGAGTCCGGCAGCCGAAGCTCCTATAATTCACCCCTCCACTTT. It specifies CAISESGSRSSYNSPLHF.

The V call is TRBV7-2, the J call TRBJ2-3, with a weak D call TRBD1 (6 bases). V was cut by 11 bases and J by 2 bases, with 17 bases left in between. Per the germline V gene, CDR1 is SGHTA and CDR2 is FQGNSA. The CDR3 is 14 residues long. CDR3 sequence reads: CAGALRGSTDTQYF. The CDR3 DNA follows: TGTGCCGGTGCGTTGAGGGGGTCCACAGATACGCAGTATTTT.

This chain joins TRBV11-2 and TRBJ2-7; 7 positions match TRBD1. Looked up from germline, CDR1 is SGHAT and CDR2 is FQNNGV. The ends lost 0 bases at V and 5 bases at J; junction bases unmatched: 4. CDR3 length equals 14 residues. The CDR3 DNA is TGTGCCAGCAGCTTAGAAGCAGGGGGAAACGAGCAGTACGTC. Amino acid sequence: CASSLEAGGNEQYV.

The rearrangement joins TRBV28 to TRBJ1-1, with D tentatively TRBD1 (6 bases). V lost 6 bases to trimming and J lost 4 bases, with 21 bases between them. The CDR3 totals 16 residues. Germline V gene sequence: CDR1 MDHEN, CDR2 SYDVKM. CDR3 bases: TGTGCCAGCAGCACCCCTGGGGGGGCCGGGGGCACTGAAGCTTTCTTT. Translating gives CASSTPGGAGGTEAFF.

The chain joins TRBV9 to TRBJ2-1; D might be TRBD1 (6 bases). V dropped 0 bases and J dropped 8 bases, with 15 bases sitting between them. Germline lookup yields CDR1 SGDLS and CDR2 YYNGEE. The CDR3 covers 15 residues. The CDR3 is CASSVVGQFVDEQFF. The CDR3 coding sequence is TGTGCCAGCAGCGTAGTCGGACAGTTCGTGGATGAGCAGTTCTTC.

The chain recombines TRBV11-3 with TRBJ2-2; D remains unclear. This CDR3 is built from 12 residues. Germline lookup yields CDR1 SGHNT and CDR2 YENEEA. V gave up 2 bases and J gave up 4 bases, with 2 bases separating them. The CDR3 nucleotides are TGTGCCAGCAGCTTATTCACCGGGGAGCTGTTTTTT. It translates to CASSLFTGELFF.

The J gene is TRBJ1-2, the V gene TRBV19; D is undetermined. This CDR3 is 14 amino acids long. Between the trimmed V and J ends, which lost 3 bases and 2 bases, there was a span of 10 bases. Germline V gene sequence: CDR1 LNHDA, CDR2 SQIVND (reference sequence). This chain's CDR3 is CASSITGNNYGYTF. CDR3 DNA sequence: TGTGCCAGTAGTATCACGGGCAACAACTATGGCTACACCTTC.

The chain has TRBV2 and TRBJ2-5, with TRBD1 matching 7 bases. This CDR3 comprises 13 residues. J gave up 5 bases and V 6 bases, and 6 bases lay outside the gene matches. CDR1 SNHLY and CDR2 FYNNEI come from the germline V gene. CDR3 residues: CASRGQKGETQYF. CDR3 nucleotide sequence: TGTGCCAGCAGGGGACAGAAGGGTGAGACCCAGTACTTC.

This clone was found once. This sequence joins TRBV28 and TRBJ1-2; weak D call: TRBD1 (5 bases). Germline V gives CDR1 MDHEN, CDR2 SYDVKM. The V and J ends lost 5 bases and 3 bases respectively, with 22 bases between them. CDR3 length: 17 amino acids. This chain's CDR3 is CASSLRSYRDLYYGYTF. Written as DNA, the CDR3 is TGTGCCAGCAGTCTGCGATCCTACCGGGACCTCTACTATGGCTACACCTTC.

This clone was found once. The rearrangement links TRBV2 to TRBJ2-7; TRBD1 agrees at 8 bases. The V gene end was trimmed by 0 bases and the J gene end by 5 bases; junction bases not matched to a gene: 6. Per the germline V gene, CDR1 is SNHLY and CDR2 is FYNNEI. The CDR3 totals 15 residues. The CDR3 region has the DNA TGTGCCAGCAGTGAAGCTGTGGACAGGGCGAACGAGCAGTACGTC. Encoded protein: CASSEAVDRANEQYV.

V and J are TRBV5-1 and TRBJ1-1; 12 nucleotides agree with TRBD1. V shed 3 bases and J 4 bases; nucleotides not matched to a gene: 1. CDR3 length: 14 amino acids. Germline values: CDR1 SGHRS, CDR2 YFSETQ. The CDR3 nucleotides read TGCGCCAGCAGCTCGGGACAGGGGGCCACTGAAGCTTTCTTT. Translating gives CASSSGQGATEAFF.

The CDR3 spells CASSQPGQGDYEQYF. The CDR3 DNA sequence: TGTGCCAGCAGTCAACCCGGACAGGGGGACTACGAGCAGTACTTC. This chain uses TRBV28 with TRBJ2-7; 10 positions agree with TRBD1. This CDR3 is 15 amino acids long. In germline, CDR1 is MDHEN, CDR2 SYDVKM. J lost 3 bases, V lost 5 bases, and 7 bases had no gene match.

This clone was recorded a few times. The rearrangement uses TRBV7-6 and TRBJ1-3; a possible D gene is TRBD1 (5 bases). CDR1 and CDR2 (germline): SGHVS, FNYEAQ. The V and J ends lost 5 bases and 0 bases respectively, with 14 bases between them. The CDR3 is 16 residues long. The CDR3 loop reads CASSTYGHSSGNTIYF. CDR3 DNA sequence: TGTGCCAGCAGCACTTATGGACATAGCTCTGGAAACACCATATATTTT.